This T cell receptor beta chain was sequenced during a study of blood T cell repertoires in COVID-19. Overall study: Spain, Italy and the United States supplied samples that represented acute and convalescent COVID-19. Nucleic acid was either cDNA or gDNA, and it came from T cells, B-cell-depleted T cells, or PBMCs.

TCRdb's copy holds only in-frame clones and misses some; the assay was immunoSEQ multiplex PCR. This sample has 30,000 to 40,000 clones, with over 85% found just once. V was pared by 3 bases and J by 4 bases, with 14 bases between. The CDR3 is 15 amino acids. CDR1 LGHNA and CDR2 YNFKEQ come from the germline V gene. The chain links TRBV4-2 to TRBJ2-3, with a possible D match to TRBD2 (7 bases). The material sequenced was peripheral blood. The receptor was derived from a male donor with active COVID-19. The CDR3 here is CASSHTGGPADTQYF. Written as DNA, the CDR3 is TGTGCCAGCAGCCATACCGGGGGGCCAGCAGATACGCAGTATTTT.